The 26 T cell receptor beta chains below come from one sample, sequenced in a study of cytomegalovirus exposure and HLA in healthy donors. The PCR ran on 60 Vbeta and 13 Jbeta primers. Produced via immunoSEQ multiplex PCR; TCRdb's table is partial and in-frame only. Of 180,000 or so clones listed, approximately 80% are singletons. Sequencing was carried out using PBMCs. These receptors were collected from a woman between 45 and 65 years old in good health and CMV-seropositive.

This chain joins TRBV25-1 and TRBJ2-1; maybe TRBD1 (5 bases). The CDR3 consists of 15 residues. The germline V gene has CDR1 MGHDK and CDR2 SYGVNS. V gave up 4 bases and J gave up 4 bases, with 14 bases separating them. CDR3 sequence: CASSAKGRGYNEQFF. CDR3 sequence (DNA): TGTGCCAGCAGTGCAAAGGGTAGGGGTTACAATGAGCAGTTCTTC.

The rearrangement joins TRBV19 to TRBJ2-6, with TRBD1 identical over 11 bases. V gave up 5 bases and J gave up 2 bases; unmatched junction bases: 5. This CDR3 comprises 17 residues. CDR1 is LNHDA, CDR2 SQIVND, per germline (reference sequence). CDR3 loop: CASSFGQGAPGANVLTF. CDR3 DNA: TGTGCCAGTAGTTTTGGACAGGGGGCGCCTGGGGCCAACGTCCTGACTTTC.

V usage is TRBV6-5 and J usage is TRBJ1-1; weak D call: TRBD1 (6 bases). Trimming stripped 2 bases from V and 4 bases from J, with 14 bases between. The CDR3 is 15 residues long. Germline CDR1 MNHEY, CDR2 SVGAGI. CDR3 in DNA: TGTGCCAGCAGTTACGGGTGGGGGCAGGGCACTGAAGCTTTCTTT. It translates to CASSYGWGQGTEAFF.

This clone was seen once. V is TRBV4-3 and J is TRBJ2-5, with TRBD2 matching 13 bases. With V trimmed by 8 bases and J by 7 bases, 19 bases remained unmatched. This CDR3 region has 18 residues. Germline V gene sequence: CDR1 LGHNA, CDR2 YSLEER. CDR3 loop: CASAVTSGGAQNAGTQYF. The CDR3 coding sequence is TGCGCCAGCGCCGTTACTAGCGGGGGGGCCCAAAATGCTGGGACCCAGTACTTC.

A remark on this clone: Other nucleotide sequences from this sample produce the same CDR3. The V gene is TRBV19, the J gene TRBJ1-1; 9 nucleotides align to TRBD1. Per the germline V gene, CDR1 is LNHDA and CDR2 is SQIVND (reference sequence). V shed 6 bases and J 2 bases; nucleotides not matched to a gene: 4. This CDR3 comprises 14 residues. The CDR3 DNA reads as TGTGCCAGTAGCCTACAGGGGGCAAACACTGAAGCTTTCTTT. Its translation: CASSLQGANTEAFF.

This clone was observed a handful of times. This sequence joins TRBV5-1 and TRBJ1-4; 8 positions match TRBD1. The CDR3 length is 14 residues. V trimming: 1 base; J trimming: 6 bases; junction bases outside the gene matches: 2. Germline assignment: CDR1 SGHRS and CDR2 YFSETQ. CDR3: CASSLNRGDEKLFF. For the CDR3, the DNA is TGCGCCAGCAGCTTGAACAGGGGGGATGAAAAACTGTTTTTT. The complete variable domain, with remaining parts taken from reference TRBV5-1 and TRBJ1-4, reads KAGVTQTPRYLIKTRGQQVTLSCSPISGHRSVSWYQQTPGQGLQFLFEYFSETQRNKGNFPGRFSGRQFSNSRSEMNVSTLELGDSALYLCASSLNRGDEKLFFGSGTQLSVL.

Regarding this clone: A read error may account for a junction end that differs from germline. Here the CDR3 DNA reads TGTGCCAGCAGCTTACCACTAGCGGGGGCCCTTGACTTC. Translated: CASSLPLAGALDF. The gene calls are TRBV11-2 and TRBJ2-7; 11 bases match TRBD2. The CDR3 contains 13 residues. The germline V gene has CDR1 SGHAT and CDR2 FQNNGV.

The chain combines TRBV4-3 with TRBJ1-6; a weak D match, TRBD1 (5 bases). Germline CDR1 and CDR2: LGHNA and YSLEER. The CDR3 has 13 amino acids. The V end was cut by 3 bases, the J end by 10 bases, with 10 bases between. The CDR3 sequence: CASSQAQGSPLHF. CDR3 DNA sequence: TGCGCCAGCAGCCAGGCCCAGGGATCACCCCTCCACTTT.

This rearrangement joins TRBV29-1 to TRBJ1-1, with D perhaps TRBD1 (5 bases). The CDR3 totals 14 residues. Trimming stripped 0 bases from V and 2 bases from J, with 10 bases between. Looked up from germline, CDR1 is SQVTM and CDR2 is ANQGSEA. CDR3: CSVEDPDRNTEAFF. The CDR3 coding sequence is TGCAGCGTTGAAGATCCCGACAGAAACACTGAAGCTTTCTTT.

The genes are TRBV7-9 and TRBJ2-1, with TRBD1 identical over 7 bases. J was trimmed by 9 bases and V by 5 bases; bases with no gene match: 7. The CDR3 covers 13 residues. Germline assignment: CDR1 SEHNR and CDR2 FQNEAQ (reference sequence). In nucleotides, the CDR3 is TGTGCCAGCAGCCCACAGGGGCTTGGTGAGCAGTTCTTC. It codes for CASSPQGLGEQFF.

Written as DNA, the CDR3 is TGTGCCAGCAGTCCTGGTTCGTCGGGGGAGGTATACGAGCAGTACTTC. Translating it yields CASSPGSSGEVYEQYF. The chain links TRBV28 to TRBJ2-7; tentative D call: TRBD2 (6 bases). The CDR3 has 16 residues. Looked up from germline, CDR1 is MDHEN and CDR2 is SYDVKM. V shed 5 bases and J shed 4 bases, with 21 bases lying between them.

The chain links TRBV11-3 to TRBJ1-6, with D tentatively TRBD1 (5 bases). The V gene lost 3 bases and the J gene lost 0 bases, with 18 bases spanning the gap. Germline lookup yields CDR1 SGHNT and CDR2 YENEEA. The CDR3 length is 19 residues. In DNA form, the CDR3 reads TGTGCCAGCAGCTTCAGTTTAGACCGGGGGAGCTCCTATAATTCACCCCTCCACTTT. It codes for CASSFSLDRGSSYNSPLHF.

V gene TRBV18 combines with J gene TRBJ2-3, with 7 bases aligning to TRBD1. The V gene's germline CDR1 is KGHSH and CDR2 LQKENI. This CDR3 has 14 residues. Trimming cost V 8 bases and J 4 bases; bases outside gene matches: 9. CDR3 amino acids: CASTDRVIADTQYF. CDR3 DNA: TGTGCCAGCACAGACAGGGTAATCGCAGATACGCAGTATTTT.

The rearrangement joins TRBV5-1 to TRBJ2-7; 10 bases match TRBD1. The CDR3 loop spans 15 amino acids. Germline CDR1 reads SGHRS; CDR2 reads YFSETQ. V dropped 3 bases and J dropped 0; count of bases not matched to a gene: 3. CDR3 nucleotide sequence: TGCGCCAGCAGCTGGGGGACAGGGGCCTCCTACGAGCAGTACTTC. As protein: CASSWGTGASYEQYF.

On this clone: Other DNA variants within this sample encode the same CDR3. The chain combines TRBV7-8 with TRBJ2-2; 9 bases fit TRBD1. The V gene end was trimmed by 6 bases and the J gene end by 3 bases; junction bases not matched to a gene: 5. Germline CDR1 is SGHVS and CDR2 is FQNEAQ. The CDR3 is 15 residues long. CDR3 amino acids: CASSLRDRDTGELFF. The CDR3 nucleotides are TGTGCCAGCAGTCTCCGGGACAGGGACACCGGGGAGCTGTTTTTT.

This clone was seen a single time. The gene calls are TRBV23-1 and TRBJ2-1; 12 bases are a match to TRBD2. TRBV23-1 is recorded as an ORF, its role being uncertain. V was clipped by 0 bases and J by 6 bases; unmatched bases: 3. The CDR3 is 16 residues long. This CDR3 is CASSQSGLAGRNEQFF. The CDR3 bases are TGCGCCAGCAGTCAATCGGGACTAGCGGGTCGCAATGAGCAGTTCTTC.

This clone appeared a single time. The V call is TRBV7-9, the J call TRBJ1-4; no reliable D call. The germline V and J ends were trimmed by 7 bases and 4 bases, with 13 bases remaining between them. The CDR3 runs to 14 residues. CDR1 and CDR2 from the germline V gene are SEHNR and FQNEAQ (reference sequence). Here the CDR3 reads CASTAPGHNEKLFF. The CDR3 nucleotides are TGTGCCAGCACCGCCCCAGGCCATAATGAAAAACTGTTTTTT.

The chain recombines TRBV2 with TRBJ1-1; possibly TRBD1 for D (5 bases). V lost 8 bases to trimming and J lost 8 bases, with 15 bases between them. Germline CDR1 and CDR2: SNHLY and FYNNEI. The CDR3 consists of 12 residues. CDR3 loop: CASQGSAWEAFF. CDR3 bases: TGTGCCAGCCAGGGCAGCGCTTGGGAAGCTTTCTTT.

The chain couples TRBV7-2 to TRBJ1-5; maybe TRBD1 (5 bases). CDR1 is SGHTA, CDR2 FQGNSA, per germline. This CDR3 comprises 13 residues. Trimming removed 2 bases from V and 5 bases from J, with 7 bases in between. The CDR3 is CASSLWGDQPQHF. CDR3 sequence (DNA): TGTGCCAGCAGCTTATGGGGGGATCAGCCCCAGCATTTT. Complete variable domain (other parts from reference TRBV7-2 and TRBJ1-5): GAGVSQSPSNKVTEKGKDVELRCDPISGHTALYWYRQSLGQGLEFLIYFQGNSAPDKSGLPSDRFSAERTGGSVSTLTIQRTQQEDSAVYLCASSLWGDQPQHFGDGTRLSIL.

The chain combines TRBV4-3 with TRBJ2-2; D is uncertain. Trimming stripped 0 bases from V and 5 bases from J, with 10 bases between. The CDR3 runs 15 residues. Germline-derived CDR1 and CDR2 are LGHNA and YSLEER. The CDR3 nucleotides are TGCGCCAGCAGCCAAGAAGGTGCCGGGACCGGGGAGCTGTTTTTT. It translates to CASSQEGAGTGELFF.

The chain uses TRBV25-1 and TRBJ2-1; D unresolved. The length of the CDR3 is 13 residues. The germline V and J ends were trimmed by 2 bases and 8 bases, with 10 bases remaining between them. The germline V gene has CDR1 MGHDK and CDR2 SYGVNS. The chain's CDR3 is CASSEAGKDEQFF. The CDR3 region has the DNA TGTGCCAGCAGTGAAGCAGGAAAAGATGAGCAGTTCTTC.

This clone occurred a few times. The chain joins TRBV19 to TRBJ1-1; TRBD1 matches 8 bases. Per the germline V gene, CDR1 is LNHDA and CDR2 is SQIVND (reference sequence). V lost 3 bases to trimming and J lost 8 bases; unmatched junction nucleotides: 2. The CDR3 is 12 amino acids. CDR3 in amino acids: CASSITGGEAFF. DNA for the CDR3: TGTGCCAGTAGTATCACAGGGGGAGAAGCTTTCTTT.

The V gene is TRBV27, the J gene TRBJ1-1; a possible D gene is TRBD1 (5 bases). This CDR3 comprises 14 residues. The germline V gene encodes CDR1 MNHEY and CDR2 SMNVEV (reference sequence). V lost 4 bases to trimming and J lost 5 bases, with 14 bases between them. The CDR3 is CASSWGRGGTEAFF. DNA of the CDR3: TGTGCCAGCAGTTGGGGACGTGGGGGGACTGAAGCTTTCTTT.

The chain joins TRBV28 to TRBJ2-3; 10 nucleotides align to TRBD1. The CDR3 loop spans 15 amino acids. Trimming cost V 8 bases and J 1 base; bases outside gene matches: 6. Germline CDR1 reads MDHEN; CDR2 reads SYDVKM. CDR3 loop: CASGTGTGGTDTQYF. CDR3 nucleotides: TGTGCCAGCGGGACCGGGACAGGGGGCACAGATACGCAGTATTTT.

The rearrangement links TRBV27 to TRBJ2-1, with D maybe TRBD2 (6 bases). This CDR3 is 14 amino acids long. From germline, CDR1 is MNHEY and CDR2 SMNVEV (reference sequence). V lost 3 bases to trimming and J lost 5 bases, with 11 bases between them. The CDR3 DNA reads TGTGCCAGCAGTTTGGGTAGCGGCCACAATGAGCAGTTCTTC. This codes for CASSLGSGHNEQFF.

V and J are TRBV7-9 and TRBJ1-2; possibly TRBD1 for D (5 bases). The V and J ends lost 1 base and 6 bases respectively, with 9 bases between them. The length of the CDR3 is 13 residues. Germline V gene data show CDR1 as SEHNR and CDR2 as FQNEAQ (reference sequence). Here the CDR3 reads CASSLGAGNGYTF. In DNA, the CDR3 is TGTGCCAGCAGCTTAGGTGCAGGGAATGGCTACACCTTC.